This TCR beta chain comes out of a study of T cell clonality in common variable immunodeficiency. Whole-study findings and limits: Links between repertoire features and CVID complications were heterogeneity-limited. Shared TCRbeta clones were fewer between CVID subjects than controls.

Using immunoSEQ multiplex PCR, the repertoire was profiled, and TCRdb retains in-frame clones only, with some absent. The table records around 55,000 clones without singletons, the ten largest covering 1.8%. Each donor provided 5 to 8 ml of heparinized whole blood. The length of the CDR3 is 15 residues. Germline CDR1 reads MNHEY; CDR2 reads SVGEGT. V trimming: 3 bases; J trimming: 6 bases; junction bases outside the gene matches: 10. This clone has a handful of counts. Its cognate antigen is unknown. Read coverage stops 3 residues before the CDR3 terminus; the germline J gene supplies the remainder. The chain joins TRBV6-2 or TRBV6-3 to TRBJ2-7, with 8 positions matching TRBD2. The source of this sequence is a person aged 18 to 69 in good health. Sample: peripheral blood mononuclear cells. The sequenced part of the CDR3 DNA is TGTGCCAGCAGTTATGCATTCGTCGGGGGGGCCGAG. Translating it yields CASSYAFVGGAE. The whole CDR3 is CASSYAFVGGAEQYF.